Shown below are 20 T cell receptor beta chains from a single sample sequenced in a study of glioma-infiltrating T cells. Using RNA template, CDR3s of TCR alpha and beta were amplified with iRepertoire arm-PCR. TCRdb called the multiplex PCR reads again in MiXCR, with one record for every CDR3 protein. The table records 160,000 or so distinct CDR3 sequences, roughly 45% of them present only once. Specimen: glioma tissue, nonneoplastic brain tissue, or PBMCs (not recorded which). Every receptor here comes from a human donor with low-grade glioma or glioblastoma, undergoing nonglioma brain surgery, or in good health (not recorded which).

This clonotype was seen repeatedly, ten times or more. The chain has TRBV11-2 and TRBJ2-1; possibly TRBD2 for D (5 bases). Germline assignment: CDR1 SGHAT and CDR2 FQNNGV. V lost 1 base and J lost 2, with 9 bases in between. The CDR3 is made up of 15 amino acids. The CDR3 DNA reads TGTGCCAGCAGCTTAGCGGGAAACCCCTACAATGAGCAGTTCTTC. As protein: CASSLAGNPYNEQFF. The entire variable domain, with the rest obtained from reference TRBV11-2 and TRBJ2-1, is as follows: EAGVAQSPRYKIIEKRQSVAFWCNPISGHATLYWYQQILGQGPKLLIQFQNNGVVDDSQLPKDRFSAERLKGVDSTLKIQPAKLEDSAVYLCASSLAGNPYNEQFFGPGTRLTVL.

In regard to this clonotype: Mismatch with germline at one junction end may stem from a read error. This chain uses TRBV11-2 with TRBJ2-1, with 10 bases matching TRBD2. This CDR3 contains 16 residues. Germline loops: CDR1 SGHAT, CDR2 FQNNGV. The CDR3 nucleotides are TGTGCCAGCATCTTAGTAGCGGGGGGTAGGGTCGATGAGCAGTTCTTC. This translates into CASILVAGGRVDEQFF.

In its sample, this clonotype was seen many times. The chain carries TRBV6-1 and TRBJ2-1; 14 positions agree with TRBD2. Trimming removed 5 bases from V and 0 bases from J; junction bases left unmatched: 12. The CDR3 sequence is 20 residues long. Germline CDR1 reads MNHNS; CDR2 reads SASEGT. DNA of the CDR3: TGTGCCAGCAGTCCTCGCCGGACTAGCGGGAGGCTCAGCTCCTACAATGAGCAGTTCTTC. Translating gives CASSPRRTSGRLSSYNEQFF.

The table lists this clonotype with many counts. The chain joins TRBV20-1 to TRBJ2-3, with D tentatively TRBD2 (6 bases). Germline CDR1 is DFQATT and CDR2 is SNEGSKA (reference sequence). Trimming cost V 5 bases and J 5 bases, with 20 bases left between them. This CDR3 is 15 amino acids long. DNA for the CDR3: TGCAGTGCTTCCGCCCCGGGAGTGTCGGTAGATACGCAGTATTTT. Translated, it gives CSASAPGVSVDTQYF.

This CDR3 is CASSQSGGTEAFF. The CDR3 DNA reads as TGTGCCAGCAGCCAATCGGGGGGCACTGAAGCTTTCTTT. The chain carries TRBV14 and TRBJ1-1; possibly TRBD1 for D (5 bases). Deletions cut 2 bases from V and 4 bases from J, with 8 bases between. This CDR3 is built from 13 residues. The germline gives CDR1 SGHDN, CDR2 FVKESK.

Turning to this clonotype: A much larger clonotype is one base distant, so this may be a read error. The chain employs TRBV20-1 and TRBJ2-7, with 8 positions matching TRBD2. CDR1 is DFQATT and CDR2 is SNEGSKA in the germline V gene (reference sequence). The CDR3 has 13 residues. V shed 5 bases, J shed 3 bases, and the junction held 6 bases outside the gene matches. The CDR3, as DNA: TGCAGTGCTTCTAGCGGGTCTGGCTACGAGCAGTACTTC. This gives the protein CSASSGSGYEQYF.

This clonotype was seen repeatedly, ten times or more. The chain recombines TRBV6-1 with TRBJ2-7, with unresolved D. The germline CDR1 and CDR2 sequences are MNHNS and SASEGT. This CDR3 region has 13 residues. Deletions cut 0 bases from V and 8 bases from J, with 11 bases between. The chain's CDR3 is CASSEATGDKQYF. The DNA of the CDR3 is TGTGCCAGCAGTGAAGCGACCGGTGACAAGCAGTACTTC.

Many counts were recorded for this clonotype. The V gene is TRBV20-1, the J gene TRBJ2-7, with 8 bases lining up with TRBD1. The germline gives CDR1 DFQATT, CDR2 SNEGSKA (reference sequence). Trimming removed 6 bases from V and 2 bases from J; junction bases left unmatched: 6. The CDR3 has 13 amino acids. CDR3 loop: CSALGQEPYEQYF. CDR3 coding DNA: TGCAGTGCCTTGGGACAGGAGCCCTACGAGCAGTACTTC.

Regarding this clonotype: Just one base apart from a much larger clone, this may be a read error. The CDR3 loop is CASSYTWTGNAYEQYF. CDR3 sequence (DNA): TGTGCCAGCAGTTACACCTGGACAGGCAACGCCTACGAGCAGTACTTC. This chain connects TRBV6-6 to TRBJ2-7; 7 bases fit TRBD1. J lost 2 bases, V lost 2 bases, and 9 bases had no gene match. CDR3 length: 16 residues. Germline loops: CDR1 MNHNY, CDR2 SVGAGI (reference sequence).

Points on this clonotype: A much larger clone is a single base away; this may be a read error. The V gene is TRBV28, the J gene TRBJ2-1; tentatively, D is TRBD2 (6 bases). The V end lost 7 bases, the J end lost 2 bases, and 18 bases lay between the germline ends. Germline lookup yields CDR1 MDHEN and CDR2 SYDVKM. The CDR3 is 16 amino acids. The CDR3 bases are TGTGCCAGCACCCCACTTGGGCGGGGAACCTACAATGAGCAGTTCTTC. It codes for CASTPLGRGTYNEQFF.

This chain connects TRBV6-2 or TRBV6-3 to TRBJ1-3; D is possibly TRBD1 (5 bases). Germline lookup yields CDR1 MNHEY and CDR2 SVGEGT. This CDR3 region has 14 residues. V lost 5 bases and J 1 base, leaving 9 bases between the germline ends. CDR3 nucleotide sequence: TGTGCCAGCAGTAAGGACATATCTGGAAACACCATATATTTT. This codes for CASSKDISGNTIYF.

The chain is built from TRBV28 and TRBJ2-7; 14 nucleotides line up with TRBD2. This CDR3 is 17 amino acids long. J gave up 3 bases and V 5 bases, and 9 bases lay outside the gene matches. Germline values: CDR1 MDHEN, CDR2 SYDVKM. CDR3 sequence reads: CASSPPYGTSGSYEQYF. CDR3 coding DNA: TGTGCCAGCAGTCCCCCGTACGGGACTAGCGGGAGCTACGAGCAGTACTTC.

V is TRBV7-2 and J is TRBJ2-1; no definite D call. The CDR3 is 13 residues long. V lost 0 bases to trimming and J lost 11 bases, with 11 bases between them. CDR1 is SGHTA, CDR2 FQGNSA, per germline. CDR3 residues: CASSLADGNQQFF. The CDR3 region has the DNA TGTGCCAGCAGCTTAGCTGACGGTAATCAGCAGTTCTTC.

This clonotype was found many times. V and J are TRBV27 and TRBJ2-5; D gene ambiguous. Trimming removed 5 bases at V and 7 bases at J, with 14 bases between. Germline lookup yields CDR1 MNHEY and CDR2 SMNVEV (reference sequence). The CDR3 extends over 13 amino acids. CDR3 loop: CASSASVPGTQYF. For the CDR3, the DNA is TGTGCCAGCAGTGCGTCAGTCCCAGGGACCCAGTACTTC.

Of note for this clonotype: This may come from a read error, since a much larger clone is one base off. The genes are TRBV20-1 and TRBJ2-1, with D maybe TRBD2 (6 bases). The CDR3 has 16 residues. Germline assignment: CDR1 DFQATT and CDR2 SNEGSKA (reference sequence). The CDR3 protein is CSARGPRERNYNEQSF. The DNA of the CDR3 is TGCAGTGCTAGAGGCCCCCGGGAGAGGAACTACAATGAGCAGTCCTTC.

The CDR3 reads CASRGRDFSEHF. The DNA for the CDR3 is TGTGCCAGCAGGGGACGGGATTTTTCCGAGCATTTT. This chain links TRBV6-5 with TRBJ1-5; tentative D call: TRBD1 (5 bases). In germline, CDR1 is MNHEY, CDR2 SVGAGI. The CDR3 runs to 12 residues. Trimming shortened V by 6 bases and J by 14 bases, and 17 bases separated the two germline ends.

The DNA of the CDR3 is TGTGCCAGCTTTGGGCAGCGCTCTGGGGCCAACGTCCTGACTTTC. Its protein product is CASFGQRSGANVLTF. V usage is TRBV6-1 and J usage is TRBJ2-6; D unresolved. There are 15 residues in the CDR3. Germline V gene data show CDR1 as MNHNS and CDR2 as SASEGT. Trimming pared 8 bases from V and 0 bases from J, leaving 11 bases between.

CDR3 nucleotides: TGTGCCAAATCGGGACAGGGGGCATACACTGAAGCTTTCTTT. This translates into CAKSGQGAYTEAFF. The chain couples TRBV2 to TRBJ1-1; 12 bases map to TRBD1. The CDR3 loop spans 14 amino acids. V lost 10 bases, J lost 3 bases, and 6 bases stayed unmatched. CDR1 is SNHLY and CDR2 is FYNNEI in the germline V gene.

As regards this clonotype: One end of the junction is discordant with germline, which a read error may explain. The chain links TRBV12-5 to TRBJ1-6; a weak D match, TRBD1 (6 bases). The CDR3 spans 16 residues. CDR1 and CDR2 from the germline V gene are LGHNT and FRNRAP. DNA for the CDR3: TGTGCTAGTGGTCCAGGACAGAGCTCCTATAATTCACCCCTTCACTTT. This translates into CASGPGQSSYNSPLHF. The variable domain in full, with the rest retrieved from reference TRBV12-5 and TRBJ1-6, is DARVTQTPRHKVTEMGQEVTMRCQPILGHNTVFWYRQTMMQGLELLAYFRNRAPLDDSGMPKDRFSAEMPDATLATLKIQPSEPRDSAVYFCASGPGQSSYNSPLHFGNGTRLTVT.

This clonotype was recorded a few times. The CDR3 DNA reads TGTGCCAGTAGCCTCTCCTCTACAAATTACAATGAGCAGTTCTTC. This gives the protein CASSLSSTNYNEQFF. The chain carries TRBV19 and TRBJ2-1; D gene unclear. The V gene lost 6 bases and the J gene lost 4 bases, with 16 bases spanning the gap. The CDR3 is 15 amino acids. The V gene's germline CDR1 is LNHDA and CDR2 SQIVND (reference sequence). The full variable domain, its missing parts supplied by reference TRBV19 and TRBJ2-1, is DGGITQSPKYLFRKEGQNVTLSCEQNLNHDAMYWYRQDPGQGLRLIYYSQIVNDFQKGDIAEGYSVSREKKESFPLTVTSAQKNPTAFYLCASSLSSTNYNEQFFGPGTRLTVL.